The clone carrying this T cell receptor (beta chain) was observed once. What it binds is unknown. The data derive from a study of shared clonotypes between healthy human individuals. Study conclusions and caveats: Few donors restricted represented genetic and exposure-history diversity.

CD45RO negativity and positive selection for CCR7 defined naive CD8 cells, a population that excluded terminally differentiated effector memory CD45RA+ cells. The germline CDR1 and CDR2 sequences are GTSNPN and SVGIG (reference sequence). This CDR3 comprises 15 residues. Trimming left V 4 bases short and J 2 bases short, with 17 bases between. Measured with immunoSEQ multiplex PCR; TCRdb has only the in-frame clones, and not every one. The sample has fewer than 1 million clones, 90% to 97% seen once; the top ten hold over 0.2%. What was sequenced was naive CD8+ T cells sorted from blood. This receptor was identified in a man aged 25-45 years in good health. This chain joins TRBV30 and TRBJ1-2; D gene unclear. The CDR3 DNA reads as TGTGCCTGGAATTCCTATTCCGGTCTCAACTATGGCTACACCTTC. Its translation is CAWNSYSGLNYGYTF.